Shown below are 15 T cell receptor beta chains from a single sample sequenced in a study of a mutant IDH1 vaccine in newly diagnosed glioma. Time point of the sample: baseline, week 1 (first vaccination visit). Stated treatment: pre-vaccination baseline after standard-of-care therapy. Method: immunoSEQ multiplex PCR; TCRdb's copy keeps in-frame clones and lacks some. The sample shows roughly 99,000 clones, roughly 90% of them seen only once. The source was PBMCs, collected from a glioma patient treated with radiotherapy, temozolomide or both. The receptors were gathered from a woman aged 50 to 65 with glioma.

The chain joins TRBV28 to TRBJ2-1; 10 nucleotides agree with TRBD1. Germline V gene sequence: CDR1 MDHEN, CDR2 SYDVKM. CDR3 size: 14 residues. Trimming at V came to 4 bases and at J to 7 bases, leaving 4 bases not matched to a gene. The CDR3 DNA is TGTGCCAGCAGTTCGGGACAGGGGTGGAATGAGCAGTTCTTC. Its translation: CASSSGQGWNEQFF.

This clone was seen more than once but under ten times. V usage is TRBV6-5 and J usage is TRBJ2-7; D is possibly TRBD1 or TRBD2 (5 bases each). Per germline, CDR1 MNHEY and CDR2 SVGAGI. CDR3 size: 15 residues. V lost 0 bases and J 7 bases, leaving 16 bases between the germline ends. The CDR3 is CASSYSSWDRLEQYF. The DNA for the CDR3 is TGTGCCAGCAGTTACTCCTCTTGGGACCGTCTGGAGCAGTACTTC.

The chain combines TRBV28 with TRBJ1-2; 7 nucleotides align to TRBD1. The ends lost 7 bases at V and 6 bases at J; junction bases unmatched: 8. From germline, CDR1 is MDHEN and CDR2 SYDVKM. CDR3 length: 13 amino acids. CDR3 protein: CASNWRQGDGYTF. DNA for the CDR3: TGTGCCAGCAATTGGAGACAGGGAGATGGCTACACCTTC.

This chain joins TRBV11-2 and TRBJ2-2; D is ambiguous. Germline CDR1 reads SGHAT; CDR2 reads FQNNGV. The V and J ends lost 8 bases and 8 bases respectively, with 9 bases between them. This CDR3 spans 11 amino acids. CDR3 loop: CASFDGGELFF. CDR3 nucleotide sequence: TGTGCCAGCTTTGACGGAGGGGAGCTGTTTTTT.

This chain links TRBV27 with TRBJ2-6, with D perhaps being TRBD1 or TRBD2 (6 bases each). CDR1 and CDR2 from the germline V gene are MNHEY and SMNVEV (reference sequence). The CDR3 length is 17 residues. V lost 5 bases and J 2 bases, leaving 16 bases between the germline ends. The CDR3 nucleotides read TGTGCCAGCAGTGGGGGGCAGGGTACTCCTGGGGCCAACGTCCTGACTTTC. Amino acids: CASSGGQGTPGANVLTF.

CDR3 nucleotides: TGTGCCAGCAGTTACCAACTAGCGGGAACAGATACGCAGTATTTT. This encodes CASSYQLAGTDTQYF. This chain uses TRBV6-5 with TRBJ2-3; TRBD2 aligns across 10 bases. CDR1 is MNHEY and CDR2 is SVGAGI in the germline V gene. This CDR3 has 15 amino acids. V was pared by 2 bases and J by 3 bases, with 2 bases of the junction left unmatched.

The chain joins TRBV7-8 to TRBJ2-7, with 9 bases identical to TRBD1. The CDR3 loop spans 13 amino acids. Unmatched junction bases numbered 2, after V lost 3 bases and J lost 5 bases. CDR1 SGHVS and CDR2 FQNEAQ come from the germline V gene. The CDR3 region has the DNA TGTGCCAGCAGCTTGGGACAGGGCCACGAGCAGTACTTC. It is translated as CASSLGQGHEQYF.

V and J are TRBV5-1 and TRBJ1-6; TRBD1 matches 7 bases. V was pared by 4 bases and J by 7 bases, with 11 bases of the junction left unmatched. The germline CDR1 and CDR2 sequences are SGHRS and YFSETQ. The CDR3 totals 16 residues. The CDR3 DNA is TGCGCCAGCAGCGTGGGACAGCCAGGCAGAAATTCACCCCTCCACTTT. It encodes CASSVGQPGRNSPLHF.

The chain joins TRBV14 to TRBJ1-2; D might be TRBD1 (5 bases). The ends were cut back, 1 base at V and 3 bases at J, with 12 bases in the middle. The CDR3 has 15 amino acids. The germline gives CDR1 SGHDN, CDR2 FVKESK. CDR3 sequence reads: CASSQGGGIHYGYTF. The CDR3 nucleotides are TGTGCCAGCAGCCAAGGCGGGGGGATTCACTATGGCTACACCTTC.

The CDR3 here is CAIDAGVGYNEQFF. The CDR3, as DNA: TGTGCCATCGACGCGGGAGTGGGCTACAATGAGCAGTTCTTC. The chain joins TRBV10-3 to TRBJ2-1, with 7 bases aligning to TRBD2. J lost 3 bases, V lost 8 bases, and 7 bases had no gene match. The CDR3 loop spans 14 amino acids. Germline V gene lookup returns CDR1 ENHRY and CDR2 SYGVKD.

The CDR3 reads CASSQTGAQTLDGYTF. CDR3 nucleotides: TGTGCCAGCAGCCAGACAGGGGCTCAAACATTGGATGGCTACACCTTC. This rearrangement joins TRBV4-2 to TRBJ1-2, with 8 bases matching TRBD1. The CDR3 runs to 16 residues. The germline V gene encodes CDR1 LGHNA and CDR2 YNFKEQ. The ends lost 3 bases at V and 6 bases at J; junction bases unmatched: 12.

This chain joins TRBV5-1 and TRBJ2-5; no clear D. Trimming left V 1 base short and J 1 base short, with 5 bases between. Per the germline V gene, CDR1 is SGHRS and CDR2 is YFSETQ. This CDR3 has 13 residues. CDR3 amino acids: CASSLISQETQYF. The CDR3 DNA follows: TGCGCCAGCAGCTTGATCTCCCAAGAGACCCAGTACTTC. The whole variable domain, remainder taken from reference TRBV5-1 and TRBJ2-5, is KAGVTQTPRYLIKTRGQQVTLSCSPISGHRSVSWYQQTPGQGLQFLFEYFSETQRNKGNFPGRFSGRQFSNSRSEMNVSTLELGDSALYLCASSLISQETQYFGPGTRLLVL.

The chain employs TRBV18 and TRBJ2-5; 11 bases match TRBD2. The CDR3 length is 17 residues. Germline V gene sequence: CDR1 KGHSH, CDR2 LQKENI. The V gene end was trimmed by 2 bases and the J gene end by 1 base; junction bases not matched to a gene: 6. This CDR3 reads CASSPITSGRSQETQYF. The DNA for the CDR3 is TGTGCCAGCTCACCAATTACTAGCGGGAGATCCCAAGAGACCCAGTACTTC.

The chain joins TRBV5-4 to TRBJ1-6; possibly TRBD1 for D (5 bases). The CDR3 totals 18 residues. Germline V CDR1 and CDR2: SGHNT, YYREEE (reference sequence). The V end lost 2 bases, the J end lost 3 bases, and 18 bases lay between the germline ends. CDR3 region: CASSLGQKGGFYNSPLHF. CDR3 coding DNA: TGTGCCAGCAGCTTAGGACAAAAGGGCGGATTCTATAATTCACCCCTCCACTTT. The full variable domain, with the rest looked up from reference TRBV5-4 and TRBJ1-6, is ETGVTQSPTHLIKTRGQQVTLRCSSQSGHNTVSWYQQALGQGPQFIFQYYREEENGRGNFPPRFSGLQFPNYSSELNVNALELDDSALYLCASSLGQKGGFYNSPLHFGNGTRLTVT.

This chain joins TRBV5-1 and TRBJ2-3; TRBD2 might be the D (6 bases). The CDR3 is 15 amino acids. Per germline, CDR1 SGHRS and CDR2 YFSETQ. V lost 4 bases and J lost 5, with 17 bases in between. Here the CDR3 DNA reads TGCGCCAGCAGCCCGGAGGCTAGGAGGGGAGATACGCAGTATTTT. It translates to CASSPEARRGDTQYF.